The 14 T cell receptor beta chains below were found in one sample sequenced in a study of post-analysis software for immune sequencing data. Their antigens are not known. cDNA libraries of TCR beta carried unique molecular identifiers. TCRdb analysed the PCR reads with MiXCR anew, one entry per CDR3 protein. The data hold fewer than 900,000 distinct CDR3 sequences, with around 46% observed a single time. Findings and caveats of the study: Patients carried five TRBV segments more frequently than controls did, and TRBV5-6, TRBV5-1 and TRBV20-1 were among them.

Sample: blood. These receptors were collected from a girl aged 5-17 years with multiple sclerosis.

The chain combines TRBV12-3 or TRBV12-4 with TRBJ2-1, with D possibly TRBD1 on 5 matching bases. The J call may be in error: the DNA end matches TRBJ2-7 better. The CDR3 contains 14 residues. CDR3 region: CASSLRQGVDEQYF. The CDR3 bases are TGTGCCAGCAGCCTAAGGCAAGGGGTGGACGAGCAGTACTTC.

CDR3 DNA sequence: TGTGCCAGCAGACATAGCGGGCTCTCCTACGAGCAGTACTTC. As protein: CASRHSGLSYEQYF. The gene calls are TRBV12-3 or TRBV12-4 and TRBJ2-7, with TRBD2 matching over 7 bases. Trimming at V came to 6 bases and at J to 0 bases, leaving 5 bases not matched to a gene. This CDR3 contains 14 residues.

This clonotype came up many times. The V and J genes are TRBV12-3 or TRBV12-4 and TRBJ2-7; D is unclear. V was shortened by 3 bases and J by 3 bases, with 6 bases between the two germline ends. This CDR3 contains 12 residues. The CDR3 here is CASSFGSYEQYF. CDR3 in DNA: TGTGCCAGCAGTTTTGGCAGCTACGAGCAGTACTTC.

This chain links TRBV12-3 or TRBV12-4 with TRBJ1-2; 8 nucleotides line up with TRBD1. J gave up 0 bases and V 4 bases, and 7 bases lay outside the gene matches. The CDR3 covers 16 residues. The CDR3 nucleotides are TGTGCCAGCAGTTCCGACAGGGGTAGCCCTAACTATGGCTACACCTTC. It specifies CASSSDRGSPNYGYTF.

This clonotype was observed a few times. The chain links TRBV10-3 to TRBJ1-5; perhaps TRBD1 as D (5 bases). Trimming took 0 bases from V and 1 from J, leaving 10 bases between them. The CDR3 extends over 16 amino acids. CDR1 and CDR2 (germline): ENHRY, SYGVKD. Written as DNA, the CDR3 is TGTGCCATCAGTGAGTCTGGCCGGGGCAGCAATCAGCCCCAGCATTTT. Protein product: CAISESGRGSNQPQHF.

The J gene is TRBJ2-3, the V gene TRBV12-3 or TRBV12-4; tentative D call: TRBD2 (6 bases). This CDR3 contains 17 residues. With 7 bases removed from V and 1 base from J, the gap between germline ends came to 21 bases. The CDR3 DNA follows: TGTGCCAGCACCCAACGATGGGGGTCGGGGGGCACAGATACGCAGTATTTT. Translation gives CASTQRWGSGGTDTQYF.

J is TRBJ2-1 and V is TRBV30; TRBD2 matches 13 bases. In germline, CDR1 is GTSNPN, CDR2 SVGIG (reference sequence). This CDR3 spans 17 amino acids. The ends lost 0 bases at V and 9 bases at J; junction bases unmatched: 11. The CDR3: CAWSVRRLAGGSSEQFF. CDR3 DNA sequence: TGTGCCTGGAGTGTACGGCGACTAGCGGGAGGATCCAGTGAGCAGTTCTTC.

This clonotype was recorded a few times. As DNA, the CDR3 is TGCAGCGTGGACAGCTCCTACAATGAGCAGTTCTTC. It codes for CSVDSSYNEQFF. The J gene is TRBJ2-1, the V gene TRBV29-1, with D possibly matching TRBD1 (6 bases). The germline V gene encodes CDR1 SQVTM and CDR2 ANQGSEA. Trimming took off 6 bases at V and 0 bases at J, with 6 bases between the two ends. This CDR3 contains 12 residues.

This rearrangement joins TRBV7-8 to TRBJ2-7, with 7 positions matching TRBD1. The CDR3 spans 18 residues. Trimming took 0 bases from V and 0 from J; bases not matched to a gene: 11. Germline V gene data show CDR1 as SGHVS and CDR2 as FQNEAQ. The CDR3 sequence: CASSLAGTDQASSYEQYF. CDR3 sequence (DNA): TGTGCCAGCAGCTTAGCAGGGACAGACCAAGCGAGCTCCTACGAGCAGTACTTC.

This clonotype was observed a handful of times. The chain has TRBV5-6 and TRBJ2-7; TRBD1 aligns across 7 bases. Per germline, CDR1 SGHDT and CDR2 YYEEEE. The CDR3 covers 13 residues. After removal of 3 bases from V and 3 bases from J, the junction contained 3 bases not matched to a gene. The CDR3 DNA sequence: TGTGCCAGCAGCTCGGGACAGAACTACGAGCAGTACTTC. Translating gives CASSSGQNYEQYF.

This chain connects TRBV24-1 to TRBJ2-1, with TRBD2 as a possible D gene (6 bases). The CDR3 covers 15 residues. V was trimmed by 5 bases and J by 9 bases, leaving 19 bases between them. CDR1 and CDR2 from the germline V gene are KGHDR and SFDVKD. DNA of the CDR3: TGTGCCACCAGTGTACCCGGGGGTCCTAGGACTGAGCAGTTCTTC. This sequence encodes CATSVPGGPRTEQFF.

The chain uses TRBV5-1 and TRBJ2-3, with no clear D. There are 14 residues in the CDR3. Germline V gives CDR1 SGHRS, CDR2 YFSETQ. V was pared by 2 bases and J by 5 bases, with 12 bases between. The CDR3 loop is CASSFGGSLDTQYF. DNA of the CDR3: TGCGCCAGCAGCTTTGGCGGATCTTTAGATACGCAGTATTTT.

This clonotype has a single count. The chain joins TRBV20-1 to TRBJ2-3, with 7 bases lining up with TRBD2. This CDR3 has 16 amino acids. CDR1 and CDR2 (germline): DFQATT, SNEGSKA (reference sequence). Germline trimming cut 6 bases from V and 4 bases from J; bases unmatched to any gene: 16. In nucleotides, the CDR3 is TGCAGTGCCCCCTGGGGCGGGAGTACCATGTCAGATACGCAGTATTTT. It specifies CSAPWGGSTMSDTQYF.

The V and J genes are TRBV28 and TRBJ2-7, with 11 bases that match TRBD1. This CDR3 comprises 15 residues. Germline V gives CDR1 MDHEN, CDR2 SYDVKM. The V segment lost 5 bases and the J segment 4 bases; nucleotides outside the gene matches: 7. CDR3 nucleotides: TGTGCCAGCAGTCCGGGACAGGGGGTTTGGTACGAGCAGTACTTC. It is translated as CASSPGQGVWYEQYF.